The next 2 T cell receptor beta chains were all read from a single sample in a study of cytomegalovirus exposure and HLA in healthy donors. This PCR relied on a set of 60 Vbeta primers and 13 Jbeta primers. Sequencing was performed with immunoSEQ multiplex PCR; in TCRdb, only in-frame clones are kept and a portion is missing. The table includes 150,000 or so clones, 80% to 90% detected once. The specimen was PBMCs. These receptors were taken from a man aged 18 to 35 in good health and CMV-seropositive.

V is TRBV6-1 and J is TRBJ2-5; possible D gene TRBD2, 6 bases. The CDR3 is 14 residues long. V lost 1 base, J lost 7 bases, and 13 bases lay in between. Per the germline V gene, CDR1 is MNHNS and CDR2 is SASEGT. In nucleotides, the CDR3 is TGTGCCAGCAGTGAAGGTGGGGAGGCGGCGACCCAGTACTTC. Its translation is CASSEGGEAATQYF.

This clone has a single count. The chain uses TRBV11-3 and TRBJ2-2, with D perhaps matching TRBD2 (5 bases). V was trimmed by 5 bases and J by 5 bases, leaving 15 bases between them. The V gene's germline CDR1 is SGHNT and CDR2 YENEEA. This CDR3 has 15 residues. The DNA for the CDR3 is TGTGCCAGCAGCCTGTTCGGGGAACTTACCGGGGAGCTGTTTTTT. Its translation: CASSLFGELTGELFF. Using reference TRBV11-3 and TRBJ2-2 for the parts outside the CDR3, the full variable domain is EAGVVQSPRYKIIEKKQPVAFWCNPISGHNTLYWYLQNLGQGPELLIRYENEEAVDDSQLPKDRFSAERLKGVDSTLKIQPAELGDSAVYLCASSLFGELTGELFFGEGSRLTVL.